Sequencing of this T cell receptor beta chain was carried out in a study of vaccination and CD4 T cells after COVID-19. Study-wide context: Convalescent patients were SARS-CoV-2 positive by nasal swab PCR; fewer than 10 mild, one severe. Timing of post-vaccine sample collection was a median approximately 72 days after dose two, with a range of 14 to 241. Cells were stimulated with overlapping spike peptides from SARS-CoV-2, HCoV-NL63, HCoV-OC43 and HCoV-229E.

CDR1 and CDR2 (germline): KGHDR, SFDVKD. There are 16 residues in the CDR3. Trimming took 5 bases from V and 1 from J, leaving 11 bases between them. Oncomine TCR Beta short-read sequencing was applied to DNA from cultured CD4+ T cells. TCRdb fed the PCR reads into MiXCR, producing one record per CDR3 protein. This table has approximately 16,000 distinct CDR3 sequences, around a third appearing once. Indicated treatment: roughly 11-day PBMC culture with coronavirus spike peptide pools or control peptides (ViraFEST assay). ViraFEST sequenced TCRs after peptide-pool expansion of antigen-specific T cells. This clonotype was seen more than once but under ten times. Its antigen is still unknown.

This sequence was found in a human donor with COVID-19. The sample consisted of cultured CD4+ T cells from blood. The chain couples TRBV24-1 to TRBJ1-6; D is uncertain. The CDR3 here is CATSVQAPSYNSPLHF. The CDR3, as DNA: TGTGCCACCAGTGTTCAGGCGCCGTCCTATAATTCACCCCTCCACTTT.